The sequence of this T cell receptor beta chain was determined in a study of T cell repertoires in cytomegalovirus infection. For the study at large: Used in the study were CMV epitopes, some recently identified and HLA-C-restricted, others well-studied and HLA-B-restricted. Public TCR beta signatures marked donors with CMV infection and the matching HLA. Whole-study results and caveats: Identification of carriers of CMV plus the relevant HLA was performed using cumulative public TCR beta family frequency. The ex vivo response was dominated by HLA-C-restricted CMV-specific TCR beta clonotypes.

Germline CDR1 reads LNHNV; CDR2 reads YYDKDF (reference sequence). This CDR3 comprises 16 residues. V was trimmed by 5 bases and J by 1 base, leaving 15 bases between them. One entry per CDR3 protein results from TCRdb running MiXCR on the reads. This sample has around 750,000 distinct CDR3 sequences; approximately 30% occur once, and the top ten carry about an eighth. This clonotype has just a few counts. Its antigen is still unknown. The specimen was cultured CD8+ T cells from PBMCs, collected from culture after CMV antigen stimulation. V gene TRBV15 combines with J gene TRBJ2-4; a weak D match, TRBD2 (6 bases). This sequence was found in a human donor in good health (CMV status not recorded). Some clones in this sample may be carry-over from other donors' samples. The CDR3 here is CATSDWGDSAKNIQYF. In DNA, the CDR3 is TGTGCCACCAGCGACTGGGGGGATTCGGCCAAAAACATTCAGTACTTC.